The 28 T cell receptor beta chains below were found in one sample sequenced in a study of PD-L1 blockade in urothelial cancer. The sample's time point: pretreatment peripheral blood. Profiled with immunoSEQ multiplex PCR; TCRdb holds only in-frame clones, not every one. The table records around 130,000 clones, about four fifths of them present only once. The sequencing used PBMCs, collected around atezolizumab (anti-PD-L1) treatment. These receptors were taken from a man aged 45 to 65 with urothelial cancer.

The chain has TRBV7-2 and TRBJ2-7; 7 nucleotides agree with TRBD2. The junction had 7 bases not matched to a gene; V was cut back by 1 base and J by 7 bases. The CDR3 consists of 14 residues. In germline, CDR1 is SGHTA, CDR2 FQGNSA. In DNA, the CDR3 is TGTGCCAGCAGCTTAGGGGGCGGGAGCTTAGAGCAGTACTTC. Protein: CASSLGGGSLEQYF.

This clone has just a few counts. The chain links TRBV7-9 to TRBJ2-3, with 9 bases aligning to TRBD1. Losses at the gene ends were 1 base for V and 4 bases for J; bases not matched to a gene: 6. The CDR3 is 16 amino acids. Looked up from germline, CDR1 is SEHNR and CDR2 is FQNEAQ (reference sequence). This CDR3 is CASSLGGQGFADTQYF. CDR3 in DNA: TGTGCCAGCAGCTTAGGGGGACAGGGATTTGCAGATACGCAGTATTTT.

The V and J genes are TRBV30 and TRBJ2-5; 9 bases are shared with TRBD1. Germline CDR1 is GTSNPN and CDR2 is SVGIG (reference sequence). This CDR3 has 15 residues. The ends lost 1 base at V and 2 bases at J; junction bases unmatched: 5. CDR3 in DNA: TGTGCCTGGAGTGGGGGACAGGGAGGGCAAGAGACCCAGTACTTC. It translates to CAWSGGQGGQETQYF. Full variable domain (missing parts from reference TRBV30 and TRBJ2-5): SQTIHQWPATLVQPVGSPLSLECTVEGTSNPNLYWYRQAAGRGLQLLFYSVGIGQISSEVPQNLSASRPQDRQFILSSKKLLLSDSGFYLCAWSGGQGGQETQYFGPGTRLLVL.

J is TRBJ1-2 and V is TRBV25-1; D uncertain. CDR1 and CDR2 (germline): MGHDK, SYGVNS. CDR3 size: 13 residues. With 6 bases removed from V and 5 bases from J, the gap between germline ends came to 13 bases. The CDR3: CASRKALEYGYTF. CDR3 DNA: TGTGCCAGCAGGAAGGCCCTGGAGTATGGCTACACCTTC.

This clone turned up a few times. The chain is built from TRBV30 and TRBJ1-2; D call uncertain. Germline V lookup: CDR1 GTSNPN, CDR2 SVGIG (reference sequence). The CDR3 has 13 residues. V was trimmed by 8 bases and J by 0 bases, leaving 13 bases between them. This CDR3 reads CALSTESNYGYTF. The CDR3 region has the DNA TGTGCCCTCTCGACGGAGTCTAACTATGGCTACACCTTC.

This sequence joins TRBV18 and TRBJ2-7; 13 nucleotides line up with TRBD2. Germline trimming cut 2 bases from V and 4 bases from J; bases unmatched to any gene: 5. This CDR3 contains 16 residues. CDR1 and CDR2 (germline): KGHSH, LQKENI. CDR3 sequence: CASSPTGLAGVYEQYF. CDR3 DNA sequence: TGTGCCAGCTCACCAACCGGACTAGCGGGAGTATACGAGCAGTACTTC.

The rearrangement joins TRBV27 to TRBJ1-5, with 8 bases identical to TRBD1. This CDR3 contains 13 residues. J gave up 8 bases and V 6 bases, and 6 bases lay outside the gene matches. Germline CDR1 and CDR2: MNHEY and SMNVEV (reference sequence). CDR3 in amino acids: CASSPDRAEPQHF. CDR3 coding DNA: TGTGCCAGCAGCCCGGACAGGGCAGAGCCCCAGCATTTT.

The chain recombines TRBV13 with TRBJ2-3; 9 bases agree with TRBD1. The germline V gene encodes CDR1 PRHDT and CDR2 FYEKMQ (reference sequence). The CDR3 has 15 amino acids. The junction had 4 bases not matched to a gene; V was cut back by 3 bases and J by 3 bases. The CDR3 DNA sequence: TGTGCCAGCAGCTTCGACAGGGGGACGACAGATACGCAGTATTTT. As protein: CASSFDRGTTDTQYF.

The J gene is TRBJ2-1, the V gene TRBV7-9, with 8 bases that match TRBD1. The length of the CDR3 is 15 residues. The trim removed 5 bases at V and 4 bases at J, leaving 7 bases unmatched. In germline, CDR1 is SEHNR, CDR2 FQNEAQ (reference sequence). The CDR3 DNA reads TGTGCCAGCAGCGGACAGGGTTGGCTTTACAATGAGCAGTTCTTC. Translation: CASSGQGWLYNEQFF.

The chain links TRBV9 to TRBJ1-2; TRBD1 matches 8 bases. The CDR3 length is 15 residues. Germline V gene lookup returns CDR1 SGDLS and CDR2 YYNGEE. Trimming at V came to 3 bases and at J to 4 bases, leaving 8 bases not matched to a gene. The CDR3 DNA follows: TGTGCCAGCAGCGCCCCCGGGACAGGTGTCTATGGCTACACCTTC. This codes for CASSAPGTGVYGYTF.

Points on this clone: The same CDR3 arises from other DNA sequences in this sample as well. CDR3: CASSLSYEQYF. The CDR3 DNA reads TGTGCCAGCAGCCTCTCCTACGAGCAGTACTTC. This chain connects TRBV7-9 to TRBJ2-7; D is undetermined. Per germline, CDR1 SEHNR and CDR2 FQNEAQ (reference sequence). Trimming removed 5 bases from V and 0 bases from J, with 2 bases in between. The CDR3 has 11 residues.

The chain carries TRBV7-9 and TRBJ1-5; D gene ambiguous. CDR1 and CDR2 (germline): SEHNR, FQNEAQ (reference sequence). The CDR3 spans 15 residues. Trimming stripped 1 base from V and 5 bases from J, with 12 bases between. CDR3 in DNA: TGTGCCAGCAGCTTAGTAGGAAACGAGGATCAGCCCCAGCATTTT. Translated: CASSLVGNEDQPQHF.

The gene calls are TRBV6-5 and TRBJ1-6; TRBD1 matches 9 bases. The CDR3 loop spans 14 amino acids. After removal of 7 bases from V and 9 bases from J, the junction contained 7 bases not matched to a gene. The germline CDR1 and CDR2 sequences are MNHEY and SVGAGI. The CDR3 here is CASKRTGAFSPLHF. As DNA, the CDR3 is TGTGCCAGCAAAAGGACAGGGGCTTTTTCACCCCTCCACTTT.

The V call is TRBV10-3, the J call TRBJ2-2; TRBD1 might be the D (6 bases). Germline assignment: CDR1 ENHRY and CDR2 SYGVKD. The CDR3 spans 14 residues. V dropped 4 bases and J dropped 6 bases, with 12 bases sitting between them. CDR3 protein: CAISATGSAGELFF. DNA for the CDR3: TGTGCCATCAGTGCTACAGGGTCGGCCGGGGAGCTGTTTTTT.

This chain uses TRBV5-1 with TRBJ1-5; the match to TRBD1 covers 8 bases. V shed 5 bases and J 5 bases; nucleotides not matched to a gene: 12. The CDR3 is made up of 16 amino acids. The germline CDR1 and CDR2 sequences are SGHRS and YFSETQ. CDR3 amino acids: CASSDNPGQDDQPQHF. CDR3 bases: TGCGCCAGCAGTGATAACCCGGGACAGGATGATCAGCCCCAGCATTTT. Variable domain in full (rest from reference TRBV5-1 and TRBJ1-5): KAGVTQTPRYLIKTRGQQVTLSCSPISGHRSVSWYQQTPGQGLQFLFEYFSETQRNKGNFPGRFSGRQFSNSRSEMNVSTLELGDSALYLCASSDNPGQDDQPQHFGDGTRLSIL.

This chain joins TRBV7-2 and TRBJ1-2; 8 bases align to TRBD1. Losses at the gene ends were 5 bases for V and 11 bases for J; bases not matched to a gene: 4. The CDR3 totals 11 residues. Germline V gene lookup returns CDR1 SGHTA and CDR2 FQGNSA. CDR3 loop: CASSMTGEYTF. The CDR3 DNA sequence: TGTGCCAGCAGCATGACAGGGGAATACACCTTC.

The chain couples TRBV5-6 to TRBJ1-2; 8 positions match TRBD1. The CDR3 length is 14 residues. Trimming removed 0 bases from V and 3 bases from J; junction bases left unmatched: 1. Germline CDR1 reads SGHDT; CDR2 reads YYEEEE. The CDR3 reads CASSLGTGHYGYTF. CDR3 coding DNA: TGTGCCAGCAGCTTGGGGACAGGGCACTATGGCTACACCTTC.

This CDR3 is CASSLVGGPETQYF. Written as DNA, the CDR3 is TGCGCCAGCAGCTTGGTAGGGGGTCCCGAGACCCAGTACTTC. The chain couples TRBV5-1 to TRBJ2-5; D may be TRBD1 (6 bases). The germline V and J ends were trimmed by 0 bases and 5 bases, with 11 bases remaining between them. The CDR3 sequence is 14 residues long. From germline, CDR1 is SGHRS and CDR2 YFSETQ. The complete variable domain, with remaining parts taken from reference TRBV5-1 and TRBJ2-5, reads KAGVTQTPRYLIKTRGQQVTLSCSPISGHRSVSWYQQTPGQGLQFLFEYFSETQRNKGNFPGRFSGRQFSNSRSEMNVSTLELGDSALYLCASSLVGGPETQYFGPGTRLLVL.

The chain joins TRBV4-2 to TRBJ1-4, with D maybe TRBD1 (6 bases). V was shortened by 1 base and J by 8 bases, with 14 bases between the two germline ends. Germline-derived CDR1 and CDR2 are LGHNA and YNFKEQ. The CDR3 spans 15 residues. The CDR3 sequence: CASSQGGRTEEKLFF. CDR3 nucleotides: TGTGCCAGCAGCCAAGGGGGAAGGACAGAAGAAAAACTGTTTTTT.

DNA for the CDR3: TGTGCCAGCAGCTTAGGAGGAGGACTAAACACCGGGGAGCTGTTTTTT. Translated, it gives CASSLGGGLNTGELFF. The rearrangement uses TRBV13 and TRBJ2-2; D is perhaps TRBD2 (6 bases). Trimming took off 0 bases at V and 2 bases at J, with 10 bases between the two ends. CDR1 PRHDT and CDR2 FYEKMQ come from the germline V gene (reference sequence). The CDR3 covers 16 residues.

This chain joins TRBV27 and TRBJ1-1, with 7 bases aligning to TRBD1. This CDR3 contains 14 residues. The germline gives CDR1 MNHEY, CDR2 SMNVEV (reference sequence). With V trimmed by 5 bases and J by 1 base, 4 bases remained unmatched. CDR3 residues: CASSRRQGNTEAFF. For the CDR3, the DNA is TGTGCCAGCAGTCGACGACAGGGGAACACTGAAGCTTTCTTT.

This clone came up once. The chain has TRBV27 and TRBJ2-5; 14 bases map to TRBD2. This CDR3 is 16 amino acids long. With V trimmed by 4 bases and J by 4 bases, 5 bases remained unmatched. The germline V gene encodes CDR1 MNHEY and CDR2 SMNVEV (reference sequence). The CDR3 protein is CASSSGLAGGLETQYF. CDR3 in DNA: TGTGCCAGCAGTTCTGGACTAGCGGGAGGTTTAGAGACCCAGTACTTC.

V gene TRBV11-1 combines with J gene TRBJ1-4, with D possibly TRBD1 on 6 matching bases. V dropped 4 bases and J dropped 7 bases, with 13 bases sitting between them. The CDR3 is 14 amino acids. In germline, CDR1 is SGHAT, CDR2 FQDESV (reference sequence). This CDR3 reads CASSSRQAGEKLFF. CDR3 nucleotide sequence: TGTGCCAGCAGCTCACGACAGGCTGGTGAAAAACTGTTTTTT.

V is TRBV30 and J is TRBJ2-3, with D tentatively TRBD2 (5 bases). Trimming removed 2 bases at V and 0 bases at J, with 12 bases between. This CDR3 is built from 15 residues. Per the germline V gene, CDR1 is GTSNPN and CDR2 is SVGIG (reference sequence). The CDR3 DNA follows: TGTGCCTGGAGTAGAAGCGGAACTAGCACAGATACGCAGTATTTT. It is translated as CAWSRSGTSTDTQYF.

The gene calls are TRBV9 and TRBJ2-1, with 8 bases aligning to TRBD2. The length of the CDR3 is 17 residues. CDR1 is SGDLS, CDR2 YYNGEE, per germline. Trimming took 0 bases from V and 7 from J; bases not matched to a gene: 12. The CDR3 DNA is TGTGCCAGCAGCGTAGCTCTGGGCGGGAGGTCCCGTAATGAGCAGTTCTTC. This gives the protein CASSVALGGRSRNEQFF.

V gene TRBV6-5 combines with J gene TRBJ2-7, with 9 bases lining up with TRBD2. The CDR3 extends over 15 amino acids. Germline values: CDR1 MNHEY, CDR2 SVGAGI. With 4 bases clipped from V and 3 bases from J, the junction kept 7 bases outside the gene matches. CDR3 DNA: TGTGCCAGCAGTTCACCGGGACTAGCAGACTACGAGCAGTACTTC. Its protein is CASSSPGLADYEQYF.

The CDR3: CASSSLTYTLGGYTF. CDR3 bases: TGTGCCAGCAGCTCACTGACCTACACCCTCGGGGGCTACACCTTC. The genes are TRBV5-4 and TRBJ1-2, with unresolved D. The germline CDR1 and CDR2 sequences are SGHNT and YYREEE (reference sequence). V was cut by 3 bases and J by 8 bases, with 20 bases left in between. The length of the CDR3 is 15 residues.

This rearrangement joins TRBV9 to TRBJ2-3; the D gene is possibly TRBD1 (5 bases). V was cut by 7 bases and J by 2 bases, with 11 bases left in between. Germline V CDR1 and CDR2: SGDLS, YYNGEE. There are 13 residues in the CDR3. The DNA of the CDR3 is TGTGCCAGCTCCCAGGGTGACACAGATACGCAGTATTTT. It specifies CASSQGDTDTQYF.